Listed below are T cell receptor beta chains from one sample, sequenced in a study of T cells and copy number aberrations in small-cell lung cancer. TCRdb's copy holds only in-frame clones and misses some; the assay was immunoSEQ multiplex PCR. The repertoire holds fewer than 8,500 clones, with approximately 76% as singletons. Input material: normal tissue next to the tumor. The receptors stem from a woman in her 70s with small cell lung cancer. Some clones in this sample may be carry-over from other donors' samples. CDR3s leave out the opening cysteine and the closing phenylalanine or tryptophan. The order of the fields is V gene, CDR3 protein.

TRBV28	ASRGLAAYEQY
TRBV4-1	ASSRDFLGSRSYNEQF
TRBV2	ASSEGLTGFGANVLT
TRBV29-1	SVDGGSNTGELF
TRBV6-6	ASSYSSPRDEQY
TRBV9	ASSAGGVSYEQY
TRBV6-5	ASSYRAGGTEAF
TRBV5-1	ASSGFRQGRGETQY
TRBV7-2	ASSPLIGMDTQY
TRBV19	ASSADRASGQPQH
TRBV9	ASSPTTATDTQY
TRBV29-1	SFTGTDHYEQY
TRBV6-6	ASSRLASGANVLT
TRBV29-1	SVGQGGVETQY
TRBV2	ASSEFATGGYGYT
TRBV4-2	ASSQEQPGGGETQY
TRBV28	ASRYGLNYEQY
TRBV6-1	ASSEDATGTGYYEQY
TRBV28	ASSFQISRDRETDTQY
TRBV27	ASSLSWDSTDTQY
TRBV29-1	SVETSGGGGDTQY
TRBV5-1	ASSKGQGRSEQF
TRBV6-6	ASSRDRGDTGELF
TRBV7-2	ASSFGWDRFSTDTQY
TRBV19	ASSPGALYGYT